What follows are 21 T cell receptor beta chains derived from one specimen sequenced in a study of CD8 T cells in cerebrospinal fluid in Alzheimer's disease. Reprocessing the 10x single-cell sequencing reads, TCRdb reports a single entry for every CDR3 protein and omits DNA. In all, the sample yields some 1,600 distinct CDR3 sequences. Sequenced material: cerebrospinal fluid. The source is a human donor with mild cognitive impairment.

By frequency, this clonotype is medium-sized. The chain's CDR3 is CATSLGEAAAFF. This chain joins TRBV15 and TRBJ1-1. Germline V gene lookup returns CDR1 LNHNV and CDR2 YYDKDF (reference sequence). CDR3 length: 12 residues.

The gene calls are TRBV9 and TRBJ2-3; the D call from TCRdb, TRBD1, cannot be confirmed without DNA. This CDR3 has 15 residues. Germline lookup yields CDR1 SGDLS and CDR2 YYNGEE. CDR3 in amino acids: CASSASQGVTDTQYF.

This clonotype ranks as large in terms of frequency. The rearrangement uses TRBV4-1 and TRBJ2-7; the D call from TCRdb, TRBD2, cannot be confirmed without DNA. The CDR3 has 15 residues. Germline V gene data show CDR1 as MGHRA and CDR2 as YSYEKL. Here the CDR3 reads CASSPEHSSLDEQYF.

The chain couples TRBV10-3 to TRBJ2-4. Germline V gene sequence: CDR1 ENHRY, CDR2 SYGVKD. The CDR3 contains 15 residues. CDR3 amino acids: CAISDSNVAKNIQYF.

This clonotype registers medium-sized (0.01 to 0.1%) by frequency. CDR3 residues: CASRRTSGPARQYF. This chain uses TRBV6-2 or TRBV6-3 with TRBJ2-7; without DNA, the TCRdb call of TRBD2 cannot be checked. This CDR3 is 14 amino acids long. The germline V gene has CDR1 MNHEY and CDR2 SVGEGT.

This clonotype registers medium-sized by frequency. The CDR3 sequence: CASSFQLAGVADTQYF. V gene TRBV27 combines with J gene TRBJ2-3; TCRdb lists TRBD2, though no DNA is available to test this call. CDR3 size: 16 residues. Germline CDR1 and CDR2: MNHEY and SMNVEV (reference sequence).

Measured by frequency, this clonotype is medium-sized (0.01 to 0.1%). The CDR3 here is CASSLGGTGELFF. The chain combines TRBV7-7 with TRBJ2-2; the D call of TRBD1 rests on TCRdb alone, since no DNA is present to check it. CDR3 length: 13 amino acids. CDR1 SSHAT and CDR2 FNYEAQ come from the germline V gene (reference sequence).

By frequency, this clonotype is medium-sized (0.01 to 0.1%). The chain is built from TRBV7-2 and TRBJ2-5; no DNA is available, so the TRBD2 call from TCRdb remains unchecked. Per the germline V gene, CDR1 is SGHTA and CDR2 is FQGNSA. This CDR3 is 17 amino acids long. The CDR3 is CASSLGGFAAGQETQYF.

This CDR3 is CASSLDMRYNEQFF. J is TRBJ2-1 and V is TRBV11-2. The germline V gene encodes CDR1 SGHAT and CDR2 FQNNGV. This CDR3 comprises 14 residues.

The CDR3 sequence is CASSPSEGSGTEAFF. The J gene is TRBJ1-1, the V gene TRBV18. Germline V gene lookup returns CDR1 KGHSH and CDR2 LQKENI. CDR3 length: 15 residues.

By frequency, this clonotype registers medium-sized. CDR3 amino acids: CSVKKGTQNTGELFF. V and J are TRBV29-1 and TRBJ2-2; TCRdb's D gene call, TRBD1, goes unchecked for lack of DNA. CDR1 is SQVTM, CDR2 ANQGSEA, per germline. There are 15 residues in the CDR3.

This clonotype is classed as large by frequency. This chain connects TRBV7-8 to TRBJ2-1; TCRdb's D gene call, TRBD2, goes unchecked for lack of DNA. CDR1 SGHVS and CDR2 FQNEAQ come from the germline V gene. The length of the CDR3 is 14 residues. CDR3 sequence: CASSLASQYNEQFF. Drawing the rest from reference TRBV7-8 and TRBJ2-1, the complete variable domain is GAGVSQSPRYKVAKRGQDVALRCDPISGHVSLFWYQQALGQGPEFLTYFQNEAQLDKSGLPSDRFFAERPEGSVSTLKIQRTQQEDSAVYLCASSLASQYNEQFFGPGTRLTVL.

This clonotype is identified as medium-sized from frequency. The CDR3 here is CASSLSSMQGAEQFF. The genes are TRBV19 and TRBJ2-1; TCRdb returns TRBD1, unconfirmable since there is no DNA. From germline, CDR1 is LNHDA and CDR2 SQIVND (reference sequence). This CDR3 is 15 amino acids long.

By frequency, this clonotype registers medium-sized (0.01 to 0.1%). The gene calls are TRBV19 and TRBJ2-2; TCRdb's assignment of TRBD2 cannot be checked, as there is no DNA. The CDR3 sequence is 14 residues long. Germline CDR1 and CDR2: LNHDA and SQIVND (reference sequence). The CDR3 protein is CASSSGRSTGELFF.

CDR3 region: CASNLASSEQYF. The chain recombines TRBV5-5 with TRBJ2-7. CDR1 SGHKS and CDR2 YYEKEE come from the germline V gene (reference sequence). The CDR3 spans 12 residues.

This rearrangement joins TRBV28 to TRBJ1-1. The germline V gene encodes CDR1 MDHEN and CDR2 SYDVKM. The CDR3 contains 15 residues. CDR3 residues: CASSLISPEGTEAFF.

This clonotype counts as medium-sized by frequency. The V gene is TRBV6-1, the J gene TRBJ2-1; the TCRdb D gene call, TRBD1, has no DNA to confirm it. CDR3 length: 16 amino acids. CDR1 is MNHNS and CDR2 is SASEGT in the germline V gene. Here the CDR3 reads CASSPVRDRYSDEQFF.

Considering frequency, this clonotype is medium-sized. This chain links TRBV20-1 with TRBJ2-1; TCRdb returns TRBD2, unconfirmable since there is no DNA. The V gene's germline CDR1 is DFQATT and CDR2 SNEGSKA (reference sequence). CDR3 length: 14 residues. The CDR3 here is CSAEAANSYNEQFF.

V gene TRBV7-2 combines with J gene TRBJ1-2; the TCRdb D gene call, TRBD1, has no DNA to confirm it. This CDR3 region has 16 residues. The germline V gene encodes CDR1 SGHTA and CDR2 FQGNSA. CDR3 in amino acids: CASSLTTTVGYYGYTF.

Measured by frequency, this clonotype is medium-sized. The chain carries TRBV5-1 and TRBJ1-2; TCRdb's D call, TRBD1, is unchecked because there is no DNA. The CDR3 is 15 amino acids. Germline V gene data show CDR1 as SGHRS and CDR2 as YFSETQ. The CDR3 loop reads CASSPSGPPFYGYTF.

This clonotype is identified as medium-sized from frequency. V is TRBV20-1 and J is TRBJ1-4; TCRdb outputs TRBD1, but without DNA this stays unchecked. Germline V gives CDR1 DFQATT, CDR2 SNEGSKA (reference sequence). This CDR3 comprises 12 residues. The CDR3 loop reads CSASQGREKLFF.